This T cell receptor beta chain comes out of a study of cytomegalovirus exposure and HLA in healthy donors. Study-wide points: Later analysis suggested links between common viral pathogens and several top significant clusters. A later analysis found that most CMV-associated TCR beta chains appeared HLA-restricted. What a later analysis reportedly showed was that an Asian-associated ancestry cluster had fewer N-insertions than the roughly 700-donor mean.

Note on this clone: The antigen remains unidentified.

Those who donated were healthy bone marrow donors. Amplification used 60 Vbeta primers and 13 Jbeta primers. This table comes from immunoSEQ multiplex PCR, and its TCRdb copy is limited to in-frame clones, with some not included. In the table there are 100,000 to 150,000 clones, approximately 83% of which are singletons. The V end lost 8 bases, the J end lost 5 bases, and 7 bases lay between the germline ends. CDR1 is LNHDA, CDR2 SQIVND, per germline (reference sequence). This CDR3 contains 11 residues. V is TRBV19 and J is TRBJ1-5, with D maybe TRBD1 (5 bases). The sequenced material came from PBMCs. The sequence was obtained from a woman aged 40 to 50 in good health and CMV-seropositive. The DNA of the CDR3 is TGTGCCAGTCAGGGTGATCAGCCCCAGCATTTT. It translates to CASQGDQPQHF.